This TCR beta chain was observed in a study of blood T cell repertoires in COVID-19. Overall study: Acute and convalescent COVID-19 specimens originated in the United States, Italy and Spain. Sources were T cells, B-cell-depleted T cells, or PBMCs; the material itself was cDNA or gDNA.

Germline CDR1 LGHDT, CDR2 YNNKEL (reference sequence). The CDR3 is 14 amino acids. The V segment lost 4 bases and the J segment 9 bases; nucleotides outside the gene matches: 8. Original processing notes: Researchers report that nucleated cell counts were estimated from reference gene primer amplification. Method: immunoSEQ multiplex PCR; TCRdb's copy keeps in-frame clones and lacks some. V, J and clone size reflect that table, while D and trimming were determined from the DNA. The sample lists fewer than 350,000 clones; approximately 84% were seen once. The sequence came from a woman aged 30 to 39 who had recovered from COVID-19. This chain connects TRBV3-1 (or the pseudogene TRBV3-2) to TRBJ1-3; 8 nucleotides match TRBD1. The material sequenced was peripheral blood. DNA of the CDR3: TGTGCCAGCAGCCTAGGGACAGGTCTGACCACCATATATTTT. This codes for CASSLGTGLTTIYF.